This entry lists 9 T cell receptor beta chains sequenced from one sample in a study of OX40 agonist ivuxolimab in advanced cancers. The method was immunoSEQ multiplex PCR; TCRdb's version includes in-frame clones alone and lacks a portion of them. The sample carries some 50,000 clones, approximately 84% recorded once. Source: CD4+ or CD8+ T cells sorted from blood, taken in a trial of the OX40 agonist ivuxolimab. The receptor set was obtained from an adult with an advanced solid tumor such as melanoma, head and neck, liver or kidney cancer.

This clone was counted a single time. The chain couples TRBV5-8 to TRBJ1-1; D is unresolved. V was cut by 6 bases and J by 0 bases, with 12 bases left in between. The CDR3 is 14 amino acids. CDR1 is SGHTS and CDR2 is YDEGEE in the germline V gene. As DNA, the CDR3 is TGTGCCAGCACCTTTCAAACCTTGAACACTGAAGCTTTCTTT. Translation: CASTFQTLNTEAFF.

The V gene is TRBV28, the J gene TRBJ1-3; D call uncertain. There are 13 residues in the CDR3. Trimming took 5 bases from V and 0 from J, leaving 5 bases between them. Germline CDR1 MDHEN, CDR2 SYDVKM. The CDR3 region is CASSMDSGNTIYF. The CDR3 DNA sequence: TGTGCCAGCAGTATGGACTCTGGAAACACCATATATTTT.

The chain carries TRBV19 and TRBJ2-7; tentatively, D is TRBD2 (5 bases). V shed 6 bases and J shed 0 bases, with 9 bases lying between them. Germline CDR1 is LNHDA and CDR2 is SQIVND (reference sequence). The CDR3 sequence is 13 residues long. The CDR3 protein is CASRRGSSYEQYF. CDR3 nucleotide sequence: TGTGCCAGTAGGAGAGGGAGCTCCTACGAGCAGTACTTC.

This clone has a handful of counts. CDR3 in amino acids: CASSSSKEGFEGYTF. CDR3 DNA: TGTGCCAGCAGCTCCTCCAAGGAGGGCTTTGAGGGCTACACCTTC. The chain combines TRBV7-9 with TRBJ1-2; no definite D call. V lost 4 bases and J lost 8, with 20 bases in between. This CDR3 contains 15 residues. CDR1 is SEHNR and CDR2 is FQNEAQ in the germline V gene (reference sequence).

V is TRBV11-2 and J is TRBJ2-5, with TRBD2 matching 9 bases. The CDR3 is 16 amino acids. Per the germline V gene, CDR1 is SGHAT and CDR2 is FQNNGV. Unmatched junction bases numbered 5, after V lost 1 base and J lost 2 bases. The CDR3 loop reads CASSLALAGGQETQYF. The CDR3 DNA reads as TGTGCCAGCAGCTTAGCTTTGGCGGGAGGGCAAGAGACCCAGTACTTC.

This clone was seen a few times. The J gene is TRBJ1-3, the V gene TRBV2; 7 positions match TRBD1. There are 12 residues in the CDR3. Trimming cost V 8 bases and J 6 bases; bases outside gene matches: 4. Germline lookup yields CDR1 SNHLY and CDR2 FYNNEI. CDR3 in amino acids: CASSGQANTIYF. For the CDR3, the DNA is TGTGCCAGCTCAGGACAGGCAAACACCATATATTTT.

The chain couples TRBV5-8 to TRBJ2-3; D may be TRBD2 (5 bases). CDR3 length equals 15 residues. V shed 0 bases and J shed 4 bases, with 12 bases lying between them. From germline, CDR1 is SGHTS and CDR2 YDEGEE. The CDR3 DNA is TGTGCCAGCAGCTTGGCGAGGGTTGGATCAGATACGCAGTATTTT. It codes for CASSLARVGSDTQYF.

This CDR3 reads CASVDSYNSPLHF. The CDR3 bases are TGTGCCAGCGTCGACTCCTATAATTCACCCCTCCACTTT. V is TRBV28 and J is TRBJ1-6, with D hard to call. The CDR3 runs to 13 residues. CDR1 MDHEN and CDR2 SYDVKM come from the germline V gene. Trimming cost V 8 bases and J 0 bases, with 5 bases left between them.

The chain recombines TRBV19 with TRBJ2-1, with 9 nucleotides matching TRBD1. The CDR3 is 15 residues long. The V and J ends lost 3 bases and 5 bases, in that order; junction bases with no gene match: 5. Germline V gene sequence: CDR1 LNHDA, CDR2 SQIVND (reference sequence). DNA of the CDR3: TGTGCCAGTAGTATCCGGGACAGGGCAAACAATGAGCAGTTCTTC. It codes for CASSIRDRANNEQFF.